This T cell receptor (beta chain) was identified during a study of T cells in Graves' hyperthyroidism and ophthalmopathy. Ophthalmopathy cases scored 3 or more on the Clinical Activity Score and 4 or more on NOSPECS grade, with duration below 3 months. Diagnoses were made from clinical symptoms, serum measures (thyroxine and TRAb), thyroid ultrasound and orbital computed tomography. The length of the CDR3 is 12 residues. RNA transcripts provided the source from which TCR beta CDR3 regions were amplified. A set of HTBI primers served as the primers for a first-round RT-PCR of the TCR CDR3. MiXCR was run by TCRdb on the multiplex PCR reads, yielding one entry per CDR3 protein. The sample carries around 500,000 distinct CDR3 sequences, around a fifth recorded once. Remarks on this clonotype: Relative to the germline gene, one junction end is altered; a read error may explain this.

The sample consisted of blood. The chain links TRBV12-3 or TRBV12-4 to TRBJ2-7; weak D call: TRBD2 (5 bases). This clonotype was sampled from a woman aged 65 to 85 with Graves' ophthalmopathy. The CDR3 region has the DNA TGTGCCAGCGGGCAGCGGAGATACGAGCAGCACTTC. Translation: CASGQRRYEQHF.